Below, one T cell receptor (beta chain) is given with its context. Its antigen is unknown. This sample was taken from a study of beta chain features in type 1 diabetes. The wider study: The examined sorted cells totaled 107,917,701 across samples. Broader study findings: The study found fewer insertions and more deletions at VDJ junctions in type 1 diabetes patients. In comparison with healthy donors, patients had naive, central memory and Treg TCRB repertoires that appeared more similar. Shorter TCRB CDR3s, moderately but significantly so, were found in Type 1 diabetes patients in all four CD4+ subsets.

The length of the CDR3 is 14 residues. V lost 5 bases to trimming and J lost 3 bases; unmatched junction nucleotides: 4. Germline lookup yields CDR1 MGHRA and CDR2 YSYEKL. The whole isolated RNA underwent reverse transcription, so sequencing captured expressed TCRB transcripts. Assay: immunoSEQ multiplex PCR; the TCRdb copy retains only in-frame clones and omits some. The table has 120,000 to 150,000 clones, roughly an eighth seen once. Averaging about 120 mL, one heparinised blood draw was given by each donor. The V call is TRBV4-1, the J call TRBJ2-7; 10 nucleotides align to TRBD1. The clonotype originates from a young man with type 1 diabetes. The sequenced sample consisted of central memory CD4+ T cells from blood. The CDR3 loop reads CASSNRDRGYEQYF. CDR3 sequence (DNA): TGCGCCAGCAGCAACCGGGACAGGGGCTACGAGCAGTACTTC.